These 29 T cell receptor beta chains were all obtained from the same sample, sequenced in a study of cytomegalovirus exposure and HLA in healthy donors (dated by TCRdb to the late 2010s). Library prep was done by the immunoSEQ multiplex PCR assay. The immuneACCESS repertoire file appears here via TCRdb, limited to in-frame rearrangements. These files lack a portion of the clones; in checked studies, under half of the deficit traces to unresolved V genes, and the cause of the others is not known. Here the sample has about 140,000 clones; roughly 90% occur a single time. 2.5% to 3.5% of the sample belongs to the ten largest clones. Sequencing input: PBMCs. These receptors came from a man aged 18 to 30 in good health and CMV-seronegative.

A single count supports this clone. The J gene is TRBJ1-1, the V gene TRBV7-2; D perhaps matches TRBD1 (6 bases). V was pared by 10 bases and J by 0 bases, with 18 bases between. CDR1 and CDR2 (germline): SGHTA, FQGNSA. This CDR3 contains 15 residues. DNA of the CDR3: TGTGCCACCGGACAGAACTTCCTCATGAACACTGAAGCTTTCTTT. Its translation: CATGQNFLMNTEAFF.

The rearrangement joins TRBV11-2 to TRBJ1-1; 7 bases match TRBD1. The CDR3 totals 14 residues. Trimming took 5 bases from V and 1 from J; bases not matched to a gene: 4. Germline CDR1 reads SGHAT; CDR2 reads FQNNGV. Written as DNA, the CDR3 is TGTGCCAGCAGCCCCCGACAGGGGAACACTGAAGCTTTCTTT. The encoded protein is CASSPRQGNTEAFF.

The genes are TRBV27 and TRBJ2-1; 9 bases are a match to TRBD1. The V segment lost 3 bases and the J segment 2 bases; nucleotides outside the gene matches: 8. This CDR3 region has 17 residues. Germline V gene sequence: CDR1 MNHEY, CDR2 SMNVEV (reference sequence). The CDR3 bases are TGTGCCAGCAGTTTCGGGACAGGGCCGGGGGCCTACAATGAGCAGTTCTTC. Protein product: CASSFGTGPGAYNEQFF.

The chain has TRBV7-9 and TRBJ2-1, with TRBD2 identical over 11 bases. This CDR3 is 15 amino acids long. Germline V lookup: CDR1 SEHNR, CDR2 FQNEAQ (reference sequence). The J segment lost 7 bases and the V segment lost 6 bases, leaving 8 bases of the junction unmatched. The CDR3 loop is CASSLGTSGVNEQFF. The CDR3 DNA follows: TGTGCCAGCAGTCTCGGGACTAGCGGAGTGAATGAGCAGTTCTTC. Together with reference TRBV7-9 and TRBJ2-1, the CDR3 gives the full variable domain: DTGVSQNPRHKITKRGQNVTFRCDPISEHNRLYWYRQTLGQGPEFLTYFQNEAQLEKSRLLSDRFSAERPKGSFSTLEIQRTEQGDSAMYLCASSLGTSGVNEQFFGPGTRLTVL.

The V and J genes are TRBV6-6 and TRBJ1-1; D is unclear. Germline CDR1 is MNHNY and CDR2 is SVGAGI (reference sequence). Trimming left V 4 bases short and J 7 bases short, with 7 bases between. The CDR3 extends over 11 amino acids. CDR3 bases: TGTGCCAGCAGTTCGGTTATTGAAGCTTTCTTT. This codes for CASSSVIEAFF.

CDR3 DNA: TGTGCCAGCAGTCCCTCCGGGGACGAGCAGTACTTC. Its protein is CASSPSGDEQYF. The chain recombines TRBV6-5 with TRBJ2-7, with D perhaps matching TRBD2 (5 bases). Germline V gene data show CDR1 as MNHEY and CDR2 as SVGAGI. CDR3 size: 12 residues. V shed 5 bases and J shed 5 bases, with 10 bases lying between them.

This clone was seen more than once but under ten times. The J gene is TRBJ1-5, the V gene TRBV9, with TRBD1 matching over 8 bases. The V segment lost 3 bases and the J segment 3 bases; nucleotides outside the gene matches: 5. The CDR3 consists of 15 residues. Germline values: CDR1 SGDLS, CDR2 YYNGEE. CDR3 in amino acids: CASSEGTGTNQPQHF. DNA of the CDR3: TGTGCCAGCAGCGAAGGGACAGGTACCAATCAGCCCCAGCATTTT.

This clone has only one observation. The V call is TRBV11-2, the J call TRBJ1-1; TRBD1 matches 7 bases. The CDR3 contains 15 residues. The germline gives CDR1 SGHAT, CDR2 FQNNGV. Losses at the gene ends were 4 bases for V and 4 bases for J; bases not matched to a gene: 9. The CDR3 coding sequence is TGTGCCAGCAGCTCCATTGACAGGGCGGGCACTGAAGCTTTCTTT. It codes for CASSSIDRAGTEAFF.

The chain carries TRBV2 and TRBJ2-3, with 11 bases that match TRBD2. The CDR3 is 14 residues long. Per germline, CDR1 SNHLY and CDR2 FYNNEI. V shed 8 bases and J 4 bases; nucleotides not matched to a gene: 5. CDR3 sequence: CASQTSGSADTQYF. The CDR3 DNA is TGTGCCAGCCAAACTAGCGGGAGCGCAGATACGCAGTATTTT.

The gene calls are TRBV7-2 and TRBJ2-2, with 12 bases lining up with TRBD2. Germline V CDR1 and CDR2: SGHTA, FQGNSA. Trimming at V came to 1 base and at J to 6 bases, leaving 0 bases not matched to a gene. The CDR3 is 15 amino acids. CDR3 amino acids: CASSLGLAGAGELFF. The CDR3 coding sequence is TGTGCCAGCAGCTTAGGACTAGCGGGAGCCGGGGAGCTGTTTTTT. Variable domain in full (rest from reference TRBV7-2 and TRBJ2-2): GAGVSQSPSNKVTEKGKDVELRCDPISGHTALYWYRQSLGQGLEFLIYFQGNSAPDKSGLPSDRFSAERTGGSVSTLTIQRTQQEDSAVYLCASSLGLAGAGELFFGEGSRLTVL.

The rearrangement links TRBV21-1 to TRBJ1-2; the table's D call of TRBD1 was not tested on the DNA. TRBV21-1 is classified as a pseudogene. This CDR3 is 15 amino acids long. DNA of the CDR3: TGTGCCCGCGGTGGGGGCAAACCACATCACTATGGCTACACCTTC. This encodes CARGGGKPHHYGYTF.

In its sample, this clone was seen many times. CDR3 sequence reads: CASSERPTGNTEAFF. The DNA of the CDR3 is TGTGCCAGCAGTGAACGCCCGACAGGAAACACTGAAGCTTTCTTT. The chain combines TRBV6-1 with TRBJ1-1; a possible D gene is TRBD1 (6 bases). Germline V lookup: CDR1 MNHNS, CDR2 SASEGT. CDR3 length equals 15 residues. V was trimmed by 2 bases and J by 2 bases, leaving 12 bases between them.

This clone was picked up one time. The chain couples TRBV7-9 to TRBJ1-1, with D perhaps TRBD1 (5 bases). Trimming took 5 bases from V and 11 from J, leaving 15 bases between them. CDR3 length: 12 amino acids. Germline assignment: CDR1 SEHNR and CDR2 FQNEAQ (reference sequence). As DNA, the CDR3 is TGTGCCAGCAGCCTCAACCCAGGGAGGGCTTTCTTT. It specifies CASSLNPGRAFF.

V and J are TRBV18 and TRBJ2-1; 8 nucleotides align to TRBD2. CDR3 length: 15 amino acids. Germline V gives CDR1 KGHSH, CDR2 LQKENI. V shed 6 bases, J shed 0 bases, and the junction held 4 bases outside the gene matches. CDR3 DNA: TGTGCCAGCTCTGCCGGGAGGGCCTCCTACAATGAGCAGTTCTTC. As protein: CASSAGRASYNEQFF.

J is TRBJ1-1 and V is TRBV5-6, with TRBD1 matching over 7 bases. The junction had 11 bases not matched to a gene; V was cut back by 3 bases and J by 3 bases. CDR1 is SGHDT and CDR2 is YYEEEE in the germline V gene. The CDR3 sequence is 16 residues long. The CDR3 spells CASSSDREFRYTEAFF. Here the CDR3 DNA reads TGTGCCAGCAGCTCAGACAGGGAATTTCGGTACACTGAAGCTTTCTTT.

The chain has TRBV7-9 and TRBJ1-1; no definite D call. The ends were cut back, 4 bases at V and 7 bases at J, with 13 bases in the middle. The CDR3 runs 13 residues. From germline, CDR1 is SEHNR and CDR2 FQNEAQ (reference sequence). The CDR3 loop is CASSSLAAGEAFF. CDR3 DNA: TGTGCCAGCAGCTCCTTAGCGGCAGGTGAAGCTTTCTTT.

The chain couples TRBV7-2 to TRBJ2-7, with 7 bases that match TRBD2. Germline V gene data show CDR1 as SGHTA and CDR2 as FQGNSA. The junction had 9 bases not matched to a gene; V was cut back by 4 bases and J by 6 bases. The length of the CDR3 is 14 residues. CDR3 protein: CASSSSGTLIEQYF. CDR3 in DNA: TGTGCCAGCAGCTCGAGCGGGACGCTTATCGAGCAGTACTTC. The full variable domain, with the rest looked up from reference TRBV7-2 and TRBJ2-7, is GAGVSQSPSNKVTEKGKDVELRCDPISGHTALYWYRQSLGQGLEFLIYFQGNSAPDKSGLPSDRFSAERTGGSVSTLTIQRTQQEDSAVYLCASSSSGTLIEQYFGPGTRLTVT.

The gene calls are TRBV9 and TRBJ2-3, with TRBD2 identical over 8 bases. The ends lost 4 bases at V and 6 bases at J; junction bases unmatched: 13. Germline assignment: CDR1 SGDLS and CDR2 YYNGEE. The CDR3 runs to 16 residues. The CDR3 reads CASSPGGGLVSDTQYF. The DNA for the CDR3 is TGTGCCAGCAGCCCGGGGGGGGGACTAGTGTCGGATACGCAGTATTTT. Looking up the rest from reference TRBV9 and TRBJ2-3 gives the full variable domain: DSGVTQTPKHLITATGQRVTLRCSPRSGDLSVYWYQQSLDQGLQFLIQYYNGEERAKGNILERFSAQQFPDLHSELNLSSLELGDSALYFCASSPGGGLVSDTQYFGPGTRLTVL.

V usage is TRBV2 and J usage is TRBJ2-5, with 7 bases matching TRBD1. Per the germline V gene, CDR1 is SNHLY and CDR2 is FYNNEI. This CDR3 region has 16 residues. V dropped 4 bases and J dropped 5; count of bases not matched to a gene: 13. The CDR3 bases are TGTGCCAGCAGTGGAACAGGGGAAAGGAGAACCGAGACCCAGTACTTC. Its protein is CASSGTGERRTETQYF.

The J gene is TRBJ2-5, the V gene TRBV7-9; 9 bases agree with TRBD1. The CDR3 spans 15 residues. Trimming at V came to 4 bases and at J to 5 bases, leaving 8 bases not matched to a gene. CDR1 and CDR2 (germline): SEHNR, FQNEAQ (reference sequence). The CDR3 loop reads CASSSQDRGAETQYF. The CDR3 nucleotides are TGTGCCAGCAGCTCTCAGGACAGGGGTGCGGAGACCCAGTACTTC.

This clone was found a few times. The genes are TRBV2 and TRBJ2-5; maybe TRBD2 (6 bases). Trimming shortened V by 3 bases and J by 5 bases, and 19 bases separated the two germline ends. Germline CDR1 SNHLY, CDR2 FYNNEI. This CDR3 is built from 16 residues. The CDR3 coding sequence is TGTGCCAGCAGTGATCACCCTTGGGCGGGGATCGAGACCCAGTACTTC. Its protein is CASSDHPWAGIETQYF.

J is TRBJ2-5 and V is TRBV7-9; 7 positions agree with TRBD1. Germline loops: CDR1 SEHNR, CDR2 FQNEAQ (reference sequence). This CDR3 spans 16 amino acids. With V trimmed by 3 bases and J by 6 bases, 13 bases remained unmatched. The CDR3 nucleotides are TGTGCCAGCAGCTTGGCCGGGGAAGGGGGCACAAAGACCCAGTACTTC. Its translation is CASSLAGEGGTKTQYF.

The chain joins TRBV4-1 to TRBJ1-5; D possibly corresponds to TRBD1 (5 bases). V dropped 4 bases and J dropped 2 bases, with 9 bases sitting between them. Germline CDR1 MGHRA, CDR2 YSYEKL. This CDR3 has 14 residues. CDR3 loop: CASSPDIGNQPQHF. The CDR3 DNA follows: TGCGCCAGCAGCCCGGACATAGGCAATCAGCCCCAGCATTTT.

V usage is TRBV28 and J usage is TRBJ2-7; TRBD2 might be the D (6 bases). Germline V lookup: CDR1 MDHEN, CDR2 SYDVKM. The CDR3 consists of 17 residues. V gave up 5 bases and J gave up 2 bases, with 22 bases separating them. In DNA, the CDR3 is TGTGCCAGCAGTCCTCCCCTCGCCTCGGGAGCCCCCTACGAGCAGTACTTC. Residues: CASSPPLASGAPYEQYF.

This sequence joins TRBV28 and TRBJ2-7, with TRBD1 identical over 8 bases. CDR3 length: 17 residues. The germline gives CDR1 MDHEN, CDR2 SYDVKM. J gave up 2 bases and V 4 bases, and 13 bases lay outside the gene matches. CDR3 in amino acids: CASSYALTGEVTYEQYF. The CDR3 bases are TGTGCCAGCAGTTACGCCTTGACAGGGGAGGTCACCTACGAGCAGTACTTC.

The genes are TRBV10-3 and TRBJ1-3; 8 bases are a match to TRBD1. After removal of 10 bases from V and 2 bases from J, the junction contained 4 bases not matched to a gene. Germline V gene sequence: CDR1 ENHRY, CDR2 SYGVKD. This CDR3 is 13 amino acids long. CDR3 sequence (DNA): TGTGCCACCCAACAGGGGGCTGGAAACACCATATATTTT. The encoded protein is CATQQGAGNTIYF.

The V call is TRBV7-2, the J call TRBJ2-2, with D possibly matching TRBD1 (6 bases). The CDR3 has 15 amino acids. From germline, CDR1 is SGHTA and CDR2 FQGNSA. The V and J ends lost 4 bases and 2 bases respectively, with 11 bases between them. In DNA, the CDR3 is TGTGCCAGCAGCTACGGACAGCTTAACACCGGGGAGCTGTTTTTT. Residues: CASSYGQLNTGELFF.

V usage is TRBV27 and J usage is TRBJ2-5, with 13 nucleotides matching TRBD2. The V segment lost 7 bases and the J segment 4 bases; nucleotides outside the gene matches: 9. The CDR3 is 16 residues long. Looked up from germline, CDR1 is MNHEY and CDR2 is SMNVEV (reference sequence). CDR3 sequence (DNA): TGTGCCAGCAAAGGACTAGCGGGGGCTCTAGGAGAGACCCAGTACTTC. Translation: CASKGLAGALGETQYF.

This clone was observed a handful of times. The chain has TRBV25-1 and TRBJ2-7, with TRBD2 matching over 8 bases. Looked up from germline, CDR1 is MGHDK and CDR2 is SYGVNS. The CDR3 contains 13 residues. V lost 5 bases and J lost 3; bases outside the gene matches: 3. CDR3 loop: CASSKAGVYEQYF. In nucleotides, the CDR3 is TGTGCCAGCAGTAAAGCGGGAGTCTACGAGCAGTACTTC.